Sequencing of this TCR beta chain was carried out in a study of T cell repertoires in MIS-A myocarditis. Generated by immunoSEQ multiplex PCR, the TCRdb table keeps only in-frame clones and is missing some. The sample lists 13,000 to 15,000 clones, 74% seen once, with under 75% in the top ten. Germline values: CDR1 MNHNY, CDR2 SVGAGI (reference sequence). This CDR3 comprises 16 residues. After removal of 2 bases from V and 6 bases from J, the junction contained 8 bases not matched to a gene. This chain connects TRBV6-6 to TRBJ1-4, with TRBD1 matching over 8 bases. Sequencing was done on a sample of left ventricle heart tissue obtained at autopsy. This receptor was obtained from a man between 18 and 35 years old with fulminant myocarditis from multisystem inflammatory syndrome in adults (MIS-A) after COVID-19. In DNA form, the CDR3 reads TGTGCCAGCAGTTACGGATGGACAGGGAACTATGAAAAACTGTTTTTT. Translation gives CASSYGWTGNYEKLFF.